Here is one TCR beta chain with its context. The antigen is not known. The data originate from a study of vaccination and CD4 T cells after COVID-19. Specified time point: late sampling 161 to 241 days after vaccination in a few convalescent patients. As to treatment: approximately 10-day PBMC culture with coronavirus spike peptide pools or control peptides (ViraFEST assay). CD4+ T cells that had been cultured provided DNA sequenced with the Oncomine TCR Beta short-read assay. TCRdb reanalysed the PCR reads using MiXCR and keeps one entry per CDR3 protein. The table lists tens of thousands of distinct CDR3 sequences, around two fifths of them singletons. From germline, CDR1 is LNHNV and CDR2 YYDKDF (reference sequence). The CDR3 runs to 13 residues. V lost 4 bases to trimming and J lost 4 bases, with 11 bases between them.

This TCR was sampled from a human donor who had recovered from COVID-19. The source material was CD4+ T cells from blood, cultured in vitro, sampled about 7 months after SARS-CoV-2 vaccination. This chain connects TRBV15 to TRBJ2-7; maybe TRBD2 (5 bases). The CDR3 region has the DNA TGTGCCACCAGCAAGGGAGTGGCGTACGAGCAGTACTTC. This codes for CATSKGVAYEQYF.